This T cell receptor (beta chain) was captured in a study of T cell repertoires in ileal Crohn's disease. In the study overall: About half of patients got postoperative therapy: about twelve thiopurines, fewer than 20 anti-TNF.

This CDR3 contains 16 residues. Per the germline V gene, CDR1 is SEHNR and CDR2 is FQNEAQ (reference sequence). V trimming: 4 bases; J trimming: 2 bases; junction bases outside the gene matches: 7. Regarding the study as a whole: Active smokers at surgery had more clonal expansions than non-smokers. Mucosal expansions were suggested to be mainly CD8 T cells.

Each sample's TCRB immunosequencing used roughly 500 nanograms of biopsy DNA. The protocol was immunoSEQ multiplex PCR, while the TCRdb copy is restricted to in-frame clones and leaves out a portion. The repertoire holds about 15,000 clones, with over 50% as singletons. This clone has only a few counts. Its antigen is still unknown. The sample comprised ileal tissue. The J gene is TRBJ2-2, the V gene TRBV7-9; 7 nucleotides agree with TRBD1. This clonotype was obtained from an adult with Crohn's disease. The CDR3 DNA sequence: TGTGCCAGCAGCTCAGCCGGGACAGTCAACACCGGGGAGCTGTTTTTT. Protein product: CASSSAGTVNTGELFF.